This is a list of T cell receptor beta chains from one sample in a study of CD8 T cells in ankylosing spondylitis. TCRdb reanalysed the 5' RACE reads using MiXCR and keeps one entry per CDR3 protein. This table holds about 200,000 distinct CDR3 sequences, about 7.3% found once. Sequenced: blood, either unsorted or a sorted T cell fraction (not recorded which). These receptors were obtained from a male donor with ankylosing spondylitis. Each CDR3 is given with its conserved first and last residue. The order of the fields is J gene, V gene, D gene, clone size, CDR3 DNA, CDR3 protein. A D gene is named only where the DNA matches it firmly. Only some rows state a clone size, as once, few, many or a class for expanded clones.

TRBJ2-7	TRBV9	TRBD2	many	TGTGCCAGCAGCCCATTAGCGGGGCACTCCTACGAGCAGTACTTC	CASSPLAGHSYEQYF
TRBJ1-2	TRBV24-1	.	.	TGTGCCACCAGTGATTTAAAGGGTGGAGAAGGCTACACCTTC	CATSDLKGGEGYTF
TRBJ2-1	TRBV6-2/TRBV6-3	TRBD2	many	TGTGCCAGCAGTTCTGGGACTAACTACAATGAGCAGTTCTTC	CASSSGTNYNEQFF
TRBJ2-1	TRBV7-9	TRBD2	many	TGTGCCAGCAGCCCCCCGCTAGCGGGGTACAATGAGCAGTTCTTC	CASSPPLAGYNEQFF
TRBJ2-3	TRBV15	.	many	TGTGCCACCAGCAGACGGGACACTTTCACAGATACGCAGTATTTT	CATSRRDTFTDTQYF
TRBJ2-3	TRBV28	.	.	TGTGCCAGCAGCGAAACGGGTAGAGCAAGGACAGATACGCAGTATTTT	CASSETGRARTDTQYF
TRBJ2-7	TRBV29-1	.	many	TGCAGCTCTCTCGGCAGGGGCGAGCAGTACTTC	CSSLGRGEQYF
TRBJ1-2	TRBV7-9	TRBD1	many	TGTGCCAGCAGCGGACAGGGGTCAGACTATGGCTACACCTTC	CASSGQGSDYGYTF
TRBJ2-5	TRBV6-6	TRBD1	few	TGTGCCAGCAGCCCTGACAGGGGAGAGACCCAGTACTTC	CASSPDRGETQYF
TRBJ1-2	TRBV7-9	.	.	TGTGCCAGCAGATTTCCGGGCCTCAAGAGGGGCTACACCTTC	CASRFPGLKRGYTF
TRBJ1-1	TRBV5-1	.	many	TGCGCCAGCAGCCCCCGCGGATCAGAGAACACTGAAGCTTTCTTT	CASSPRGSENTEAFF
TRBJ2-1	TRBV15	.	many	TGTGCCACCAGCAGAAGCCAGCTAAATGAGCAGTTCTTC	CATSRSQLNEQFF
TRBJ2-7	TRBV29-1	.	many	TGCAGCGTTGTGGGCAGGGACTCCTACGAGCAGTACTTC	CSVVGRDSYEQYF
TRBJ2-7	TRBV6-5	.	many	TGTGCCAGCAGTTACTCGTCGGGGGAAGTCTCCTACGAGCAGTACTTC	CASSYSSGEVSYEQYF
TRBJ2-1	TRBV2	.	many	TGTGCCAGCAGCGGCAATGAGCAGTTCTTC	CASSGNEQFF
TRBJ2-3	TRBV28	.	many	TGTGCCAGCAGTTTCTCTGGGGGCTGGCAGGATACGCAGTATTTT	CASSFSGGWQDTQYF